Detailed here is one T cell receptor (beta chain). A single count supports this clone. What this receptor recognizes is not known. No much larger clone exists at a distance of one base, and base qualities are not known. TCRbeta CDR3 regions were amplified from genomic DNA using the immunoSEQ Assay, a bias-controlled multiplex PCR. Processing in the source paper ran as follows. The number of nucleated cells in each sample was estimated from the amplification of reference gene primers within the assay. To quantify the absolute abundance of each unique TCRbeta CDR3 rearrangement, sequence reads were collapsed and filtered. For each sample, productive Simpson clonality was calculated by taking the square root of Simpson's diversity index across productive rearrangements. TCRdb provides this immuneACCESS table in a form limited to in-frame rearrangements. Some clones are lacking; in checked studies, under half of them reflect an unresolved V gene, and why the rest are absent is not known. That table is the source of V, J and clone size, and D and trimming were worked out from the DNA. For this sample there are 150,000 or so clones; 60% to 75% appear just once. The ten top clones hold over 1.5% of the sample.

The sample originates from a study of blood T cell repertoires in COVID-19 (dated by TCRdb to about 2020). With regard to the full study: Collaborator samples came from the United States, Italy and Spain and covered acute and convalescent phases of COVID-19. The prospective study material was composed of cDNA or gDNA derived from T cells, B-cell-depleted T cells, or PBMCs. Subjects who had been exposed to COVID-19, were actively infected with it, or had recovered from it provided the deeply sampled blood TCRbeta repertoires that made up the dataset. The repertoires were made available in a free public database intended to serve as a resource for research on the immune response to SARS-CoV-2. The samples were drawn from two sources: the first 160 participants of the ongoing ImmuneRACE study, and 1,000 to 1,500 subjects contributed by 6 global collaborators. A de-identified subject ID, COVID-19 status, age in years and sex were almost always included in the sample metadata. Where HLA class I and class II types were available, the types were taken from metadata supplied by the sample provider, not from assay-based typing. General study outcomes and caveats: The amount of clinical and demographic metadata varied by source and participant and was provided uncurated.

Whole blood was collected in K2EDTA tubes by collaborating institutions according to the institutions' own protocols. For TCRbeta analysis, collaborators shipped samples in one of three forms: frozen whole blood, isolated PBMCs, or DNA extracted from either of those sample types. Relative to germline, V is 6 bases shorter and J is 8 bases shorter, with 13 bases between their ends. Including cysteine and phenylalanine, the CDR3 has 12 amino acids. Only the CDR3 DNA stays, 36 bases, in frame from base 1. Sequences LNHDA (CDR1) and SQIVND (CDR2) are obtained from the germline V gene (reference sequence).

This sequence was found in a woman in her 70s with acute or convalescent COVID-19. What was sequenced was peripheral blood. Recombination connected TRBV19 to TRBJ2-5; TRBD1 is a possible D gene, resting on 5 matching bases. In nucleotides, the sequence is TGTGCCAGTAGAGGACAAGTTGGCACCCAGTACTTC. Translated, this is CASRGQVGTQYF.